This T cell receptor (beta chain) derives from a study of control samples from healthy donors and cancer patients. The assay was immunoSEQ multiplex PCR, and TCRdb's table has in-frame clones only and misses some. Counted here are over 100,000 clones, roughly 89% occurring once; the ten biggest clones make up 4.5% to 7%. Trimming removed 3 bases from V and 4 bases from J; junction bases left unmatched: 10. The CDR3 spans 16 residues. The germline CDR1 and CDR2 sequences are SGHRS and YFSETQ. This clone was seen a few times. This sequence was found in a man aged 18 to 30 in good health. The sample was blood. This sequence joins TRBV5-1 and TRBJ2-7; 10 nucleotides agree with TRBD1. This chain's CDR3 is CASSWGGGQGKYEQYF. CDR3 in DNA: TGCGCCAGCAGCTGGGGAGGGGGACAGGGGAAATACGAGCAGTACTTC.